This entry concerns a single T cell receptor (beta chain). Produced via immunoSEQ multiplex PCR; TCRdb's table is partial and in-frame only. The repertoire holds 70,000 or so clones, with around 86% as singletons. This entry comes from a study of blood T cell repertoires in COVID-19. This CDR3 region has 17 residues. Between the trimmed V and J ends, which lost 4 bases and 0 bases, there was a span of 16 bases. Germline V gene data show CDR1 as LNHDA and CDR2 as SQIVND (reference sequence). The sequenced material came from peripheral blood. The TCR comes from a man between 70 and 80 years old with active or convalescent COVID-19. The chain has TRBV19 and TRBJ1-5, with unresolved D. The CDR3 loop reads CASSRISTGYSNQPQHF. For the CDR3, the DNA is TGTGCCAGTAGTAGGATATCGACGGGTTATAGCAATCAGCCCCAGCATTTT.